A selection of T cell receptor beta chains follows, all from one sample in a study of Ad26.COV2.S vaccination and SARS-CoV-2 variants. Profiled with immunoSEQ multiplex PCR; TCRdb holds only in-frame clones, not every one. The sample holds approximately 450,000 clones, more than 80% seen once. This sample comprised peripheral blood, obtained in a trial of Ad26.COV2.S vaccine versus placebo. The source is a person aged 18-65 years who received the Ad26.COV2.S COVID-19 vaccine or a placebo. Each CDR3 is given with its conserved first and last residue. The D gene is left open where the match is weak. Clone size is not always given. Where it is, it says once, few, many or a class for expanded clones.

V gene	clone size	J gene	CDR3 length	D gene	CDR3 protein	CDR3 DNA
TRBV4-3	once	TRBJ1-2	14	NA	CASSQSGTYYGYTF	TGCGCCAGCAGCCAATCGGGGACTTACTATGGCTACACCTTC
TRBV6-1	NA	TRBJ2-1	15	TRBD2	CASSESGRAGNEQFF	TGTGCCAGCAGTGAGAGCGGGAGGGCCGGGAATGAGCAGTTCTTC
TRBV28	NA	TRBJ1-5	14	TRBD1	CASSLRTGNQPQHF	TGTGCCAGCAGTCTGCGGACAGGGAATCAGCCCCAGCATTTT
TRBV7-6	NA	TRBJ2-1	16	TRBD2	CASSSFAGGGYNEQFF	TGTGCCAGCAGCTCCTTTGCGGGAGGGGGCTACAATGAGCAGTTCTTC
TRBV28	NA	TRBJ2-7	15	TRBD2	CASSFRGTTAYEQYF	TGTGCCAGCAGTTTCCGAGGGACTACAGCCTACGAGCAGTACTTC
TRBV7-2	NA	TRBJ1-4	15	TRBD1	CASSLAGTGGEKLFF	TGTGCCAGCAGCTTAGCCGGGACAGGGGGAGAAAAACTGTTTTTT
TRBV10-3	NA	TRBJ2-7	14	NA	CAISAPGTPGEQYF	TGTGCCATCAGTGCTCCCGGGACCCCCGGGGAGCAGTACTTC
TRBV29-1	once	TRBJ2-7	14	NA	CSVELEGSSYEQYF	TGCAGCGTTGAACTCGAGGGGAGCTCCTACGAGCAGTACTTC
TRBV13	NA	TRBJ1-1	14	TRBD1	CASSPDRMGTEAFF	TGTGCCAGCAGCCCGGACAGGATGGGCACTGAAGCTTTCTTT
TRBV3-1/TRBV3-2	NA	TRBJ2-3	17	TRBD2	CASSQDVAGGLLDTQYF	TGTGCCAGCAGCCAAGACGTAGCGGGAGGGCTACTAGATACGCAGTATTTT
TRBV7-2	NA	TRBJ2-7	15	TRBD2	CASSFTGTSGYEQYF	TGTGCCAGCAGTTTTACCGGGACTAGCGGCTACGAGCAGTACTTC
TRBV29-1	once	TRBJ2-7	13	TRBD1	CSARQGPGNEQYF	TGCAGCGCCCGACAGGGGCCTGGGAACGAGCAGTACTTC
TRBV5-4	once	TRBJ2-1	15	NA	CASSLDIAAYNEQFF	TGTGCCAGCAGCTTGGATATAGCGGCTTACAATGAGCAGTTCTTC
TRBV5-4	NA	TRBJ2-3	16	TRBD2	CASSLKLAGPTDTQYF	TGTGCCAGCAGCTTAAAACTAGCGGGGCCCACAGATACGCAGTATTTT
TRBV3-1/TRBV3-2	NA	TRBJ2-1	18	TRBD2	CASSQGAAGVVNYNEQFF	TGTGCCAGCAGCCAAGGAGCAGCGGGAGTTGTAAACTACAATGAGCAGTTCTTC
TRBV6-5	NA	TRBJ1-2	16	NA	CASSYSQGSTYSGYTF	TGTGCCAGCAGTTACTCGCAGGGTTCAACTTATTCTGGCTACACCTTC
TRBV6-2/TRBV6-3	NA	TRBJ2-3	14	TRBD2	CASSLRAGGPTQYF	TGTGCCAGCAGCCTTCGCGCGGGAGGCCCTACGCAGTATTTT
TRBV18	NA	TRBJ2-1	18	TRBD2	CASSPLTSGSFSYNEQFF	TGTGCCAGCTCACCACTAACTAGCGGGAGCTTTTCCTACAATGAGCAGTTCTTC
TRBV7-2	NA	TRBJ2-2	15	TRBD2	CASSLGLAVTGELFF	TGTGCCAGCAGCTTAGGACTAGCGGTCACCGGGGAGCTGTTTTTT
TRBV29-1	NA	TRBJ2-3	13	NA	CSVGTSSTDTQYF	TGCAGCGTAGGGACCAGTAGCACAGATACGCAGTATTTT
TRBV19	once	TRBJ1-1	15	NA	CASSPTQGGTTEAFF	TGTGCCAGTAGCCCCACTCAGGGAGGAACCACTGAAGCTTTCTTT
TRBV27	NA	TRBJ2-7	15	NA	CASSLRFNLQPEQYF	TGTGCCAGCAGTTTACGGTTTAACCTACAGCCCGAGCAGTACTTC
TRBV27	NA	TRBJ2-7	13	NA	CASSLTGSYEQYF	TGTGCCAGCAGTTTAACAGGGAGCTACGAGCAGTACTTC
TRBV28	NA	TRBJ2-7	18	TRBD1	CASSYPSTGGAIVHEQYF	TGTGCCAGCAGTTACCCGTCGACAGGGGGCGCGATAGTTCACGAGCAGTACTTC
TRBV7-2	NA	TRBJ1-2	12	NA	CASSPGDYGYTF	TGTGCCAGCAGCCCAGGGGACTATGGCTACACCTTC
TRBV4-3	NA	TRBJ2-7	16	NA	CASSQDGSGSSYEQYF	TGCGCCAGCAGCCAAGATGGGAGCGGAAGCTCCTACGAGCAGTACTTC
TRBV27	NA	TRBJ1-5	13	NA	CASSLVGSQPQHF	TGTGCCAGCAGTTTGGTCGGTAGCCAGCCCCAGCATTTT
TRBV2	NA	TRBJ1-2	14	NA	CASSEKQGIYGYTF	TGTGCCAGCAGTGAGAAACAGGGCATCTATGGCTACACCTTC
TRBV10-3	NA	TRBJ2-7	11	NA	CASENSRVQYF	TGTGCCAGCGAGAACTCAAGGGTGCAGTACTTC
TRBV3-1/TRBV3-2	NA	TRBJ1-5	15	TRBD1	CASSQSTGGNQPQHF	TGTGCCAGCAGTCAATCGACAGGGGGCAATCAGCCCCAGCATTTT
TRBV21-1	NA	TRBJ2-7	20	NA	CASSTPTTSGRNWGEDEQYF	TGTGCCAGCAGCACCCCCACTACTAGCGGGAGAAATTGGGGGGAGGACGAGCAGTACTTC